Listed here are 27 T cell receptor beta chains from one sample, sequenced in a study of early T cells in non-severe SARS-CoV-2 infection (dated by TCRdb to about 2021). Library preparation employed 5' RACE. Sequenced on a NextSeq 500. The public reads were reanalyzed by TCRdb: fastp trimming at Q25, MiXCR alignment, in-frame beta chains only. Rows merge per CDR3 protein into single entries with the most common DNA and genes. The sample data list some 91,000 distinct CDR3 sequences, and approximately 10% of these were observed just once. Clones ranked in the top ten supply 4.7% of the sample. This specimen consisted of whole blood, obtained at baseline. These receptors originate from an adult who was a healthcare worker with PCR-confirmed SARS-CoV-2 infection or an uninfected control (not recorded which).

This clonotype was detected many times. The J gene is TRBJ2-3, the V gene TRBV29-1; tentatively, D is TRBD1 (6 bases). Germline CDR1 reads SQVTM; CDR2 reads ANQGSEA. Trimming left V 4 bases short and J 2 bases short, with 10 bases between. The CDR3 totals 13 residues. CDR3 DNA: TGCAGCGTTGGGGGGCAACACACAGATACGCAGTATTTT. This sequence encodes CSVGGQHTDTQYF.

This clonotype was observed a handful of times. This chain joins TRBV13 and TRBJ2-2, with a tentative D call TRBD2 (5 bases). The CDR3 runs 17 residues. Germline V gene sequence: CDR1 PRHDT, CDR2 FYEKMQ (reference sequence). V was pared by 6 bases and J by 3 bases, with 20 bases between. The CDR3 reads CASSQNPLAPDTGELFF. The CDR3 coding sequence is TGTGCCAGCAGTCAGAACCCTCTAGCTCCGGACACCGGGGAGCTGTTTTTT.

This clonotype appeared a few times. The chain combines TRBV7-9 with TRBJ1-1, with no clear D. V was shortened by 5 bases and J by 6 bases, with 16 bases between the two germline ends. In germline, CDR1 is SEHNR, CDR2 FQNEAQ (reference sequence). This CDR3 has 14 residues. The CDR3 region is CASSPPTGRAEAFF. In DNA form, the CDR3 reads TGTGCCAGCAGCCCCCCAACTGGGAGGGCTGAAGCTTTCTTT.

The gene calls are TRBV6-5 and TRBJ1-5, with D hard to call. CDR1 MNHEY and CDR2 SVGAGI come from the germline V gene. There are 15 residues in the CDR3. V was clipped by 6 bases and J by 2 bases, with 14 bases between them. The CDR3 sequence is CASSRGVGRNQPQHF. CDR3 DNA: TGTGCCAGCAGCCGTGGGGTCGGGCGCAATCAGCCCCAGCATTTT.

This clonotype was counted ten times or more. J is TRBJ2-1 and V is TRBV7-8; a possible D gene is TRBD1 (5 bases). Germline CDR1 reads SGHVS; CDR2 reads FQNEAQ. The V end lost 1 base, the J end lost 6 bases, and 13 bases lay between the germline ends. The CDR3 has 15 residues. The CDR3 DNA sequence: TGTGCCAGCAGCTTAGTACCAGGGTTTTCCAATGAGCAGTTCTTC. Translating it yields CASSLVPGFSNEQFF. Combining the CDR3 with reference TRBV7-8 and TRBJ2-1 gives the whole variable domain GAGVSQSPRYKVAKRGQDVALRCDPISGHVSLFWYQQALGQGPEFLTYFQNEAQLDKSGLPSDRFFAERPEGSVSTLKIQRTQQEDSAVYLCASSLVPGFSNEQFFGPGTRLTVL.

Many counts were recorded for this clonotype. The CDR3 is CSVSPSFAQNEQFF. In DNA, the CDR3 is TGCAGCGTTAGCCCCTCCTTCGCGCAGAATGAGCAGTTCTTC. The chain links TRBV29-1 to TRBJ2-1; D not certain. The CDR3 runs 14 residues. CDR1 and CDR2 (germline): SQVTM, ANQGSEA. V gave up 5 bases and J gave up 7 bases, with 18 bases separating them.

There are a few counts of this clonotype. The junction departs from germline at one end; a sequencing error may be responsible. The genes are TRBV29-1 and TRBJ2-3; no clear D gene. Germline-derived CDR1 and CDR2 are SQVTM and ANQGSEA. The CDR3 extends over 11 amino acids. CDR3 protein: CSAEEVDTQYF. The CDR3 DNA reads TGCAGCGCTGAAGAGGTAGATACGCAGTATTTT.

Comments on this clonotype: This may be a read error: a much more frequent sequence differs by one nucleotide. In DNA form, the CDR3 reads TGCAGCGTATACGAGCCAAGGCCCGGGCCAGCAGGGGTTCACAATGAGCAGTTCTTC. Translating it yields CSVYEPRPGPAGVHNEQFF. The rearrangement joins TRBV29-1 to TRBJ2-1; possibly TRBD1 for D (6 bases). The length of the CDR3 is 19 residues. Per the germline V gene, CDR1 is SQVTM and CDR2 is ANQGSEA. V shed 6 bases and J shed 5 bases, with 32 bases lying between them.

Here the CDR3 reads CATSRDLGNGIVQYF. The CDR3 nucleotides read TGTGCCACCAGCAGAGATCTAGGAAACGGGATCGTGCAGTACTTC. This chain joins TRBV15 and TRBJ2-7; D is perhaps TRBD2 (5 bases). From germline, CDR1 is LNHNV and CDR2 YYDKDF (reference sequence). Trimming cost V 0 bases and J 9 bases, with 18 bases left between them. CDR3 length equals 15 residues.

The CDR3 reads CASSRWQGGNEQFF. CDR3 DNA: TGTGCCAGCAGCCGTTGGCAGGGCGGCAATGAGCAGTTCTTC. The chain is built from TRBV3-1 and TRBJ2-1; tentatively, D is TRBD1 (5 bases). The length of the CDR3 is 14 residues. Germline V gives CDR1 LGHDT, CDR2 YNNKEL (reference sequence). Trimming cost V 4 bases and J 6 bases, with 13 bases left between them.

At least ten counts were recorded for this clonotype. This rearrangement joins TRBV10-3 to TRBJ2-3; D might be TRBD1 (6 bases). Deletions cut 6 bases from V and 6 bases from J, with 13 bases between. Per germline, CDR1 ENHRY and CDR2 SYGVKD. The CDR3 has 13 residues. The chain's CDR3 is CAISYGQGDTQYF. CDR3 coding DNA: TGTGCCATCAGCTACGGGCAGGGGGATACGCAGTATTTT.

This clonotype showed up many times. The V call is TRBV20-1, the J call TRBJ2-2, with TRBD2 identical over 12 bases. Unmatched junction bases numbered 7, after V lost 1 base and J lost 1 base. The CDR3 spans 18 residues. Germline CDR1 reads DFQATT; CDR2 reads SNEGSKA (reference sequence). Written as DNA, the CDR3 is TGCAGTGCTAGAGGAAGACTAGCGGGGGAACAGAACACCGGGGAGCTGTTTTTT. It specifies CSARGRLAGEQNTGELFF.

The CDR3: CASSLGGTYNQPQHF. DNA of the CDR3: TGTGCCAGCAGCTTAGGAGGGACGTACAATCAGCCCCAGCATTTT. The chain has TRBV7-2 and TRBJ1-5, with a weak D call TRBD1 (5 bases). CDR3 length equals 15 residues. Between the trimmed V and J ends, which lost 1 base and 3 bases, there was a span of 10 bases. Germline values: CDR1 SGHTA, CDR2 FQGNSA. The full variable domain, in which reference TRBV7-2 and TRBJ1-5 provide the parts outside the CDR3, is GAGVSQSPSNKVTEKGKDVELRCDPISGHTALYWYRQSLGQGLEFLIYFQGNSAPDKSGLPSDRFSAERTGGSVSTLTIQRTQQEDSAVYLCASSLGGTYNQPQHFGDGTRLSIL.

This clonotype has at least ten counts. The chain joins TRBV28 to TRBJ1-1, with 8 bases fitting TRBD1. Germline V gives CDR1 MDHEN, CDR2 SYDVKM. The junction had 12 bases not matched to a gene; V was cut back by 3 bases and J by 0 bases. The CDR3 has 18 amino acids. The CDR3: CASSFRNQAGGLNTEAFF. The CDR3 coding sequence is TGTGCCAGCAGTTTCCGCAACCAGGCAGGGGGCCTGAACACTGAAGCTTTCTTT.

The V gene is TRBV20-1, the J gene TRBJ1-2; TRBD1 aligns across 8 bases. Per the germline V gene, CDR1 is DFQATT and CDR2 is SNEGSKA (reference sequence). This CDR3 is built from 13 residues. V dropped 5 bases and J dropped 2; count of bases not matched to a gene: 4. The CDR3 protein is CSAVDRENYGYTF. As DNA, the CDR3 is TGCAGTGCTGTGGACAGGGAGAACTATGGCTACACCTTC.

This clonotype was seen a few times. The V gene is TRBV5-1, the J gene TRBJ2-4; unclear D gene. The CDR3 covers 14 residues. Per the germline V gene, CDR1 is SGHRS and CDR2 is YFSETQ. V was pared by 0 bases and J by 9 bases, with 13 bases between. CDR3 bases: TGCGCCAGCAGCTTGGGCGGACCCTTAGCCATTCAGTACTTC. This translates into CASSLGGPLAIQYF.

The genes are TRBV18 and TRBJ1-1; D is unclear. Germline lookup yields CDR1 KGHSH and CDR2 LQKENI. This CDR3 region has 13 residues. Trimming took off 6 bases at V and 4 bases at J, with 12 bases between the two ends. DNA for the CDR3: TGTGCCAGCTCCAGACCTGGCGGCACTGAAGCTTTCTTT. This translates into CASSRPGGTEAFF.

This clonotype occurred a few times. This chain links TRBV9 with TRBJ2-1, with D possibly TRBD1 on 5 matching bases. Germline CDR1 and CDR2: SGDLS and YYNGEE. This CDR3 spans 13 amino acids. The germline V and J ends were trimmed by 4 bases and 8 bases, with 13 bases remaining between them. This chain's CDR3 is CASSKHQGYEQFF. CDR3 nucleotides: TGTGCCAGCAGCAAACACCAGGGATATGAGCAGTTCTTC. Full variable domain (missing parts from reference TRBV9 and TRBJ2-1): DSGVTQTPKHLITATGQRVTLRCSPRSGDLSVYWYQQSLDQGLQFLIQYYNGEERAKGNILERFSAQQFPDLHSELNLSSLELGDSALYFCASSKHQGYEQFFGPGTRLTVL.

This rearrangement joins TRBV7-2 to TRBJ2-5; 12 positions agree with TRBD2. Germline CDR1 reads SGHTA; CDR2 reads FQGNSA. The ends lost 3 bases at V and 6 bases at J; junction bases unmatched: 8. This CDR3 contains 16 residues. The CDR3 DNA sequence: TGTGCCAGCAGCTTGACTAGCGGGAGTGGTGAAAAGACCCAGTACTTC. As protein: CASSLTSGSGEKTQYF.

This clonotype was counted a few times. V usage is TRBV5-6 and J usage is TRBJ1-1; 10 nucleotides line up with TRBD1. Trimming at V came to 1 base and at J to 4 bases, leaving 4 bases not matched to a gene. Germline CDR1 SGHDT, CDR2 YYEEEE. The CDR3 runs 15 residues. In DNA form, the CDR3 reads TGTGCCAGCAGCTTGAGGAGGACAGGGGGCACTGAAGCTTTCTTT. This encodes CASSLRRTGGTEAFF.

The table lists this clonotype with many counts. The chain recombines TRBV29-1 with TRBJ1-2; D gene ambiguous. Between the trimmed V and J ends, which lost 7 bases and 2 bases, there was a span of 20 bases. This CDR3 region has 15 residues. Germline V gene data show CDR1 as SQVTM and CDR2 as ANQGSEA. This CDR3 is CSAPEGPNFNYGYTF. CDR3 nucleotides: TGCAGCGCCCCGGAAGGCCCAAACTTCAACTATGGCTACACCTTC.

The chain uses TRBV11-2 and TRBJ2-1; D unresolved. V was pared by 2 bases and J by 7 bases, with 3 bases between. The CDR3 totals 11 residues. Germline CDR1 reads SGHAT; CDR2 reads FQNNGV. The DNA for the CDR3 is TGTGCCAGCAGCTTAAGGAATGAGCAGTTCTTC. Its translation: CASSLRNEQFF.

This chain joins TRBV6-6 and TRBJ2-1; D may be TRBD1 or TRBD2 (6 bases each). V dropped 6 bases and J dropped 4 bases, with 13 bases sitting between them. This CDR3 has 14 residues. Germline V gene sequence: CDR1 MNHNY, CDR2 SVGAGI (reference sequence). The CDR3 DNA reads TGTGCCAGCAGCCGACAGGAGGGGTACAATGAGCAGTTCTTC. This translates into CASSRQEGYNEQFF.

The chain has TRBV7-8 and TRBJ2-1; a possible D gene is TRBD2 (6 bases). Per the germline V gene, CDR1 is SGHVS and CDR2 is FQNEAQ. V shed 5 bases and J shed 6 bases, with 17 bases lying between them. The CDR3 is 15 amino acids. This CDR3 is CASSERGSGSNEQFF. The DNA of the CDR3 is TGTGCCAGCAGCGAACGGGGCTCCGGGAGCAATGAGCAGTTCTTC.

This clonotype was seen a few times. The V and J genes are TRBV4-3 and TRBJ2-2; D may be TRBD1 (6 bases). Germline CDR1 and CDR2: LGHNA and YSLEER. The CDR3 has 13 residues. Trimming took 3 bases from V and 6 from J, leaving 8 bases between them. CDR3 sequence: CASSQWTAGELFF. CDR3 nucleotides: TGCGCCAGCAGCCAGTGGACAGCCGGGGAGCTGTTTTTT.

This clonotype was recorded a few times. This sequence joins TRBV7-2 and TRBJ2-1; 9 bases map to TRBD1. Germline trimming cut 5 bases from V and 8 bases from J; bases unmatched to any gene: 4. This CDR3 region has 13 residues. Germline values: CDR1 SGHTA, CDR2 FQGNSA. The CDR3 DNA reads as TGTGCCAGCAGCGTCGACAGGGGGGATGAGCAGTTCTTC. It translates to CASSVDRGDEQFF.

The V call is TRBV7-9, the J call TRBJ1-3; D is perhaps TRBD1 (5 bases). V dropped 8 bases and J dropped 0 bases, with 11 bases sitting between them. Germline CDR1 SEHNR, CDR2 FQNEAQ (reference sequence). The CDR3 contains 14 residues. The CDR3 sequence: CASDRQSSGNTIYF. The DNA for the CDR3 is TGTGCCAGCGACAGACAGAGCTCTGGAAACACCATATATTTT.